Each of the 23 T cell receptor beta chains below was sequenced from the same sample in a study of STAT5B mutations in CD4+ large granular lymphocyte leukemia. The table came from immunoSEQ multiplex PCR; TCRdb's copy has only in-frame clones and leaves some out. The sample lists tens of thousands of clones; approximately 80% were seen once. Sequencing used CD4+ T cells from blood buffy coats. These receptors originate from a human donor in good health.

The V gene is TRBV28, the J gene TRBJ2-7, with TRBD1 identical over 10 bases. Germline V gene lookup returns CDR1 MDHEN and CDR2 SYDVKM. This CDR3 has 14 residues. Unmatched junction bases numbered 3, after V lost 4 bases and J lost 3 bases. Here the CDR3 DNA reads TGTGCCAGCAGTTCCGGGACAGGGGTCTACGAGCAGTACTTC. Translated, it gives CASSSGTGVYEQYF.

The V call is TRBV5-4, the J call TRBJ2-1, with D possibly matching TRBD2 (6 bases). The CDR3 spans 17 residues. With 4 bases removed from V and 0 bases from J, the gap between germline ends came to 17 bases. Looked up from germline, CDR1 is SGHNT and CDR2 is YYREEE (reference sequence). The CDR3, as DNA: TGTGCCAGCAGCCCAGGACCGGGACTCAACTCCTACAATGAGCAGTTCTTC. Residues: CASSPGPGLNSYNEQFF. Filled out from reference TRBV5-4 and TRBJ2-1, the complete variable domain reads ETGVTQSPTHLIKTRGQQVTLRCSSQSGHNTVSWYQQALGQGPQFIFQYYREEENGRGNFPPRFSGLQFPNYSSELNVNALELDDSALYLCASSPGPGLNSYNEQFFGPGTRLTVL.

This clone came up a few times. The chain combines TRBV28 with TRBJ2-7; tentative D call: TRBD1 (6 bases). CDR3 size: 15 residues. The germline V gene encodes CDR1 MDHEN and CDR2 SYDVKM. V was shortened by 2 bases and J by 1 base, with 12 bases between the two germline ends. This chain's CDR3 is CASSLPTGSSYEQYF. The CDR3 DNA reads TGTGCCAGCAGTTTACCTACAGGGTCTTCCTACGAGCAGTACTTC.

The chain employs TRBV29-1 and TRBJ2-1; D possibly matches TRBD1 or TRBD2 (5 bases each). This CDR3 has 12 residues. Germline CDR1 is SQVTM and CDR2 is ANQGSEA. The CDR3 loop reads CGTRPADAEQFF. DNA of the CDR3: TGCGGGACCCGGCCCGCCGACGCTGAGCAGTTCTTC.

The chain joins TRBV7-6 to TRBJ2-7; D is undetermined. The ends were cut back, 2 bases at V and 0 bases at J, with 11 bases in the middle. The CDR3 consists of 15 residues. From germline, CDR1 is SGHVS and CDR2 FNYEAQ. The CDR3 nucleotides read TGTGCCAGCAGCTTATCCCCCAGTAGCTCCTACGAGCAGTACTTC. Residues: CASSLSPSSSYEQYF.

The chain is built from TRBV6-5 and TRBJ1-4; D gene unclear. This CDR3 spans 15 amino acids. Germline values: CDR1 MNHEY, CDR2 SVGAGI. The germline V and J ends were trimmed by 0 bases and 0 bases, with 5 bases remaining between them. CDR3 DNA: TGTGCCAGCAGTTACTCGGGCGCAACTAATGAAAAACTGTTTTTT. Protein sequence: CASSYSGATNEKLFF.

The rearrangement joins TRBV7-2 to TRBJ2-1; TRBD2 agrees at 9 bases. The CDR3 has 14 amino acids. CDR1 is SGHTA, CDR2 FQGNSA, per germline. V lost 6 bases, J lost 4 bases, and 4 bases stayed unmatched. CDR3 coding DNA: TGTGCCAGCAGGTTGGCGGGAGGGTACAATGAGCAGTTCTTC. It is translated as CASRLAGGYNEQFF. The whole variable domain, remainder taken from reference TRBV7-2 and TRBJ2-1, is GAGVSQSPSNKVTEKGKDVELRCDPISGHTALYWYRQSLGQGLEFLIYFQGNSAPDKSGLPSDRFSAERTGGSVSTLTIQRTQQEDSAVYLCASRLAGGYNEQFFGPGTRLTVL.

The chain uses TRBV19 and TRBJ2-2; 9 positions agree with TRBD1. After removal of 8 bases from V and 7 bases from J, the junction contained 8 bases not matched to a gene. Germline assignment: CDR1 LNHDA and CDR2 SQIVND (reference sequence). CDR3 length equals 14 residues. In DNA, the CDR3 is TGTGCCAGTCAGTGGGACAGGGAGGGCGGGGAGCTGTTTTTT. Amino acid sequence: CASQWDREGGELFF.

This chain joins TRBV10-1 and TRBJ2-7, with TRBD1 identical over 7 bases. J lost 1 base, V lost 7 bases, and 19 bases had no gene match. This CDR3 region has 18 residues. The germline CDR1 and CDR2 sequences are WNHNN and SYGVQD (reference sequence). The CDR3 DNA reads TGCGCCAGCATGAAACCGGGACAGCCTCCTCATCCTTCCTACGAGCAGTACTTC. It encodes CASMKPGQPPHPSYEQYF.

The chain joins TRBV7-2 to TRBJ2-6; 7 bases are shared with TRBD2. This CDR3 has 17 residues. The germline V gene encodes CDR1 SGHTA and CDR2 FQGNSA. The trim removed 1 base at V and 2 bases at J, leaving 5 bases unmatched. CDR3 in amino acids: CASSLVAAGAGANVLTF. CDR3 bases: TGTGCCAGCAGCTTAGTCGCCGCGGGAGCTGGGGCCAACGTCCTGACTTTC. Full variable domain (missing parts from reference TRBV7-2 and TRBJ2-6): GAGVSQSPSNKVTEKGKDVELRCDPISGHTALYWYRQSLGQGLEFLIYFQGNSAPDKSGLPSDRFSAERTGGSVSTLTIQRTQQEDSAVYLCASSLVAAGAGANVLTFGAGSRLTVL.

This chain joins TRBV27 and TRBJ1-5; TRBD1 aligns across 8 bases. Trimming cost V 6 bases and J 0 bases; bases outside gene matches: 13. The CDR3 runs 18 residues. The germline V gene has CDR1 MNHEY and CDR2 SMNVEV (reference sequence). The CDR3: CASSPPDRAPYSNQPQHF. CDR3 DNA sequence: TGTGCCAGCAGCCCCCCGGACAGGGCCCCTTATAGCAATCAGCCCCAGCATTTT.

The V gene is TRBV28, the J gene TRBJ2-1, with D possibly TRBD2 on 5 matching bases. CDR1 is MDHEN and CDR2 is SYDVKM in the germline V gene. The V gene lost 7 bases and the J gene lost 8 bases, with 12 bases spanning the gap. The CDR3 covers 12 residues. This CDR3 is CASTGILDEQFF. The CDR3 region has the DNA TGTGCCAGCACCGGGATTCTTGATGAGCAGTTCTTC.

This rearrangement joins TRBV7-2 to TRBJ2-3, with TRBD1 identical over 9 bases. J lost 4 bases, V lost 1 base, and 3 bases had no gene match. This CDR3 has 15 residues. CDR1 SGHTA and CDR2 FQGNSA come from the germline V gene. The CDR3 region is CASSLGDREADTQYF. The CDR3 nucleotides read TGTGCCAGCAGCTTAGGGGACAGGGAAGCAGATACGCAGTATTTT.

This rearrangement joins TRBV4-3 to TRBJ2-1; the D gene is possibly TRBD1 (6 bases). This CDR3 region has 15 residues. Germline V gives CDR1 LGHNA, CDR2 YSLEER. V was shortened by 4 bases and J by 0 bases, with 10 bases between the two germline ends. CDR3 DNA: TGCGCCAGCAGCCTCCAGGGGAGCTCCTACAATGAGCAGTTCTTC. It codes for CASSLQGSSYNEQFF.

The chain joins TRBV6-4 to TRBJ2-5, with 10 bases fitting TRBD1. CDR1 is MRHNA and CDR2 is SNTAGT in the germline V gene. This CDR3 has 15 amino acids. The trim removed 5 bases at V and 2 bases at J, leaving 5 bases unmatched. CDR3 loop: CASSRQGAEQETQYF. CDR3 sequence (DNA): TGTGCCAGCAGTAGACAGGGGGCGGAACAAGAGACCCAGTACTTC.

The chain links TRBV5-8 to TRBJ1-5; TRBD1 aligns across 9 bases. V shed 2 bases and J 5 bases; nucleotides not matched to a gene: 8. This CDR3 contains 16 residues. The germline V gene has CDR1 SGHTS and CDR2 YDEGEE. The CDR3 nucleotides read TGTGCCAGCAGCTTAATGGCTGGGACAGGGTATCAGCCCCAGCATTTT. Amino acids: CASSLMAGTGYQPQHF.

Comment on this clone: The sample carries other DNA sequences with the same CDR3. J is TRBJ2-1 and V is TRBV4-3, with TRBD2 matching 12 bases. After removal of 0 bases from V and 7 bases from J, the junction contained 13 bases not matched to a gene. The CDR3 runs to 19 residues. Germline V lookup: CDR1 LGHNA, CDR2 YSLEER. CDR3 in amino acids: CASSQDSRGLAGSRNEQFF. CDR3 nucleotide sequence: TGCGCCAGCAGCCAAGATTCGAGGGGACTAGCGGGTTCTCGGAATGAGCAGTTCTTC.

The gene calls are TRBV27 and TRBJ2-1; 7 nucleotides align to TRBD2. Germline values: CDR1 MNHEY, CDR2 SMNVEV (reference sequence). The CDR3 contains 15 residues. With 5 bases clipped from V and 6 bases from J, the junction kept 10 bases outside the gene matches. The CDR3 DNA reads as TGTGCCAGCAGTCGAGCGGGGACCCGCGGCAATGAGCAGTTCTTC. Protein: CASSRAGTRGNEQFF.

The gene calls are TRBV5-6 and TRBJ2-3; 8 bases match TRBD2. Germline CDR1 and CDR2: SGHDT and YYEEEE. The CDR3 loop spans 15 amino acids. V lost 3 bases, J lost 2 bases, and 5 bases stayed unmatched. The CDR3 is CASSSGGRPTDTQYF. DNA for the CDR3: TGTGCCAGCAGCTCGGGCGGGAGGCCCACAGATACGCAGTATTTT.

The genes are TRBV11-2 and TRBJ1-2, with D maybe TRBD1 (6 bases). The V and J ends lost 1 base and 0 bases respectively, with 12 bases between them. This CDR3 region has 16 residues. Germline CDR1 and CDR2: SGHAT and FQNNGV. The DNA of the CDR3 is TGTGCCAGCAGCTTAGCCGGGGGGCGGACTAACTATGGCTACACCTTC. The encoded protein is CASSLAGGRTNYGYTF.

The V call is TRBV6-5, the J call TRBJ2-1; D ambiguous. The CDR3 is 11 amino acids. Germline loops: CDR1 MNHEY, CDR2 SVGAGI. Trimming took 2 bases from V and 8 from J, leaving 4 bases between them. The CDR3 loop reads CASSYQDEQFF. CDR3 coding DNA: TGTGCCAGCAGTTACCAGGATGAGCAGTTCTTC.

Only a few counts were recorded for this clone. V is TRBV7-6 and J is TRBJ2-7; 11 nucleotides line up with TRBD1. The germline V gene encodes CDR1 SGHVS and CDR2 FNYEAQ. The CDR3 consists of 16 residues. J gave up 3 bases and V 2 bases, and 6 bases lay outside the gene matches. CDR3 protein: CASSLRSGTGGYEQYF. The CDR3 DNA reads TGTGCCAGCAGCTTAAGGTCAGGGACAGGGGGCTACGAGCAGTACTTC.

V is TRBV5-1 and J is TRBJ2-5; a weak D match, TRBD1 (6 bases). Trimming shortened V by 1 base and J by 1 base, and 17 bases separated the two germline ends. Germline V gene data show CDR1 as SGHRS and CDR2 as YFSETQ. The CDR3 is 17 residues long. This CDR3 reads CASSLLPFGQTQETQYF. CDR3 DNA sequence: TGCGCCAGCAGCTTGCTTCCCTTTGGACAGACCCAAGAGACCCAGTACTTC.